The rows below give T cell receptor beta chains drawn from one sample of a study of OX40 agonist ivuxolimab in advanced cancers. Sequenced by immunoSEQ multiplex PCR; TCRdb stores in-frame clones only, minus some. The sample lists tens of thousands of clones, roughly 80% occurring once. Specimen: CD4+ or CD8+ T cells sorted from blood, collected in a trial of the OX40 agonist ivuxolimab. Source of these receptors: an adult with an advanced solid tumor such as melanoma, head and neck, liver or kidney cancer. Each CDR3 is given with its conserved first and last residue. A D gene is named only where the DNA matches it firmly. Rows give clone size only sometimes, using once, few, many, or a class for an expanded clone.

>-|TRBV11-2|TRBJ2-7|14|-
TGTGCCAGCAGCTTTGGGCTAGGCTCCTACGAGCAGTACTTC
CASSFGLGSYEQYF
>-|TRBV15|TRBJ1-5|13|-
TGTGCCACCAGCGGCGAGATCAATCAGCCCCAGCATTTT
CATSGEINQPQHF
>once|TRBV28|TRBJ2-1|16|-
TGTGCCAGCAGTCCCCGTCTTACGGGGTCCTACAATGAGCAGTTCTTC
CASSPRLTGSYNEQFF
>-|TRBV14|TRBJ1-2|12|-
TGTGCCAGCAGCCGCGGGGCGTACGGCTACACCTTC
CASSRGAYGYTF
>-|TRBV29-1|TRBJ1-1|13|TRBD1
TGCAGCGTTATACAGGGGGCGAGGGGTGAAGCTTTCTTT
CSVIQGARGEAFF
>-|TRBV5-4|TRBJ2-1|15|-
TGTGCCAGCAGCCCGACCCCGAGCTCCTACAATGAGCAGTTCTTC
CASSPTPSSYNEQFF
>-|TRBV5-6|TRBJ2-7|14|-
TGTGCCAGCAGCTTCGGACGGGGAACCTACGAGCAGTACTTC
CASSFGRGTYEQYF
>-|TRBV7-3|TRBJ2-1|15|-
TGTGCCAGCAGCTTAAGTTTAAGCTCCTACAATGAGCAGTTCTTC
CASSLSLSSYNEQFF
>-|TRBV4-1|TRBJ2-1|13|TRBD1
TGCGCCAGCAGCTTCGACAGGGGCAATGAGCAGTTCTTC
CASSFDRGNEQFF
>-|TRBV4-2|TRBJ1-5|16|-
TGTGCCAGCAGCCAAGAAAAAGGACTCAAGAATCAGCCCCAGCATTTT
CASSQEKGLKNQPQHF
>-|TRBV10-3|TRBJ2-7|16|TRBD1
TGTCCGCAGGGGGACAGGGTAAGTATTCCCTCCTACGAGCAGTACTTC
CPQGDRVSIPSYEQYF
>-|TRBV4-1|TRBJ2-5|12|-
TGCGCCAGCAGCCAAGATCAGGAGACCCAGTACTTC
CASSQDQETQYF
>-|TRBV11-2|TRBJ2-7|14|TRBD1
TGTGCCAGCAGCTACCCGGACAGGGACTACGAGCAGTACTTC
CASSYPDRDYEQYF
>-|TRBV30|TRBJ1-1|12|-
TGTGCCTGGTCCTACTTGGGTACTGAAGCTTTCTTT
CAWSYLGTEAFF
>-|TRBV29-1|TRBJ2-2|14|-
TGCAGCGTTGATTTAGGCAGGAGCACCGGGGAGCTGTTTTTT
CSVDLGRSTGELFF
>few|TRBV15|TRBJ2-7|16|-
TGTGCCACCAGCAGAGATGGGGGAGTAGCCACCTACGAGCAGTACTTC
CATSRDGGVATYEQYF
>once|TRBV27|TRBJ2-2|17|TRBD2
TGTGCCAGCAGTTTAAACCCGGGGACTAGCGGGGCCGGGGAGCTGTTTTTT
CASSLNPGTSGAGELFF
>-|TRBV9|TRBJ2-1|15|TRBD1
TGTGCCAGCAGCACCACAGGGGGCTCCTACAATGAGCAGTTCTTC
CASSTTGGSYNEQFF
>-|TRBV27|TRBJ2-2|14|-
TGTGCCAGCAGTTTTTCGGGGTCCACCGGGGAGCTGTTTTTT
CASSFSGSTGELFF
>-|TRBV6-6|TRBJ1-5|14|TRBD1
TGTGCCAGCAGCCCTGGGACAGGGTCTTTGCCCCAGCATTTT
CASSPGTGSLPQHF
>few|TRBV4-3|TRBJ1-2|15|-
TGCGCCAGCAGCCAAGATGGGCAGGGAGGCTATGGCTACACCTTC
CASSQDGQGGYGYTF
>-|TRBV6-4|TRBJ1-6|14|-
TGTGCCAGCAGTGACTCGATTGGCAATTCACCCCTCCACTTT
CASSDSIGNSPLHF
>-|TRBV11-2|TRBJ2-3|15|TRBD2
TGTGCCAGCAGCTTAGCGGGAGGGAGCACAGATACGCAGTATTTT
CASSLAGGSTDTQYF
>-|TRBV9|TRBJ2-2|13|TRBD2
TGTGCCAGCAGCCCAGCGGGGGCCGGGGAGCTGTTTTTT
CASSPAGAGELFF
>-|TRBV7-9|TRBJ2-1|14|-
TGTGCCAGCAGCTTAACTTTAGCCTACAATGAGCAGTTCTTC
CASSLTLAYNEQFF
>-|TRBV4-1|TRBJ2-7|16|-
TGCGCCAGCAGCCAAGATATAGGGATTGGGTCCTACGAGCAGTACTTC
CASSQDIGIGSYEQYF
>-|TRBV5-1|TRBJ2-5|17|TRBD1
TGCGCCAGCAGCTCAGGGACAGGGGGTTTGTACCAAGAGACCCAGTACTTC
CASSSGTGGLYQETQYF
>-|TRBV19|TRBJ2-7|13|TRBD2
TGTGCCAGTAGCGCGGGAGGATACTACGAGCAGTACTTC
CASSAGGYYEQYF
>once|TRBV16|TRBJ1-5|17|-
TGTGCCAGCAGCCAATTGGGGCAGGGGTATAGCAATCAGCCCCAGCATTTT
CASSQLGQGYSNQPQHF
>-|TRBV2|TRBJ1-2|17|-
TGTGCCAGCAGTGCGATTGGGAAGGGGCGCATTTTTAATGGCTACACCTTC
CASSAIGKGRIFNGYTF
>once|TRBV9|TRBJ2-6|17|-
TGTGCCAGCAGCGTATCCGTTTGGGGCACTGGGGCCAACGTCCTGACTTTC
CASSVSVWGTGANVLTF
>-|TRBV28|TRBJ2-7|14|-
TGTGCCAGCAGTTCCCTGGGCAGCTCCTACGAGCAGTACTTC
CASSSLGSSYEQYF
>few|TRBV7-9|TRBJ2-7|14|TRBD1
TGTGCCAGCACGGGGACAGGGAATAACTACGAGCAGTACTTC
CASTGTGNNYEQYF
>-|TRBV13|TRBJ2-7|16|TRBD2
TGTGCCAGCAGCCCCGGACTAGCGGGAATAGGTTACGAGCAGTACTTC
CASSPGLAGIGYEQYF
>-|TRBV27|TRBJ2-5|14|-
TGTGCCAGCAGTTTATTCCGGGGGGCCCCCAATCGGTACTTC
CASSLFRGAPNRYF
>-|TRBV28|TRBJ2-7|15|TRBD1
TGTGCCAGCAGTCCAGGGGACAGGGCCCCCTACGAGCAGTACTTC
CASSPGDRAPYEQYF
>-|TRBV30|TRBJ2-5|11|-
TGTGCCTGGAGTGTCAAGGAGACCCAGTACTTC
CAWSVKETQYF
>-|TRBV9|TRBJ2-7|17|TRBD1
TGTGCCAGCAGCGTAGACGCTACCGGGACAGGAGCCTACGAGCAGTACTTC
CASSVDATGTGAYEQYF
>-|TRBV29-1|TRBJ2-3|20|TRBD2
TGCAGCGTTGAACCCTACCCCACTAGCGGGAGGGATGATAGCACAGATACGCAGTATTTT
CSVEPYPTSGRDDSTDTQYF
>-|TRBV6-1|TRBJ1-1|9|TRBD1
TGTGCCGGACAGGGTCGAGCTTTCTTT
CAGQGRAFF
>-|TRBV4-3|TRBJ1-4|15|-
TGCGCCAGCAGCCAATATACAGGGTCTAATGAAAAACTGTTTTTT
CASSQYTGSNEKLFF
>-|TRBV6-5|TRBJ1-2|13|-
TGTGCCAGCAAGGCAGGGGTTTTGACGGGCTACACCTTC
CASKAGVLTGYTF
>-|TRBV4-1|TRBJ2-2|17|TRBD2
TGCGCCAGCAGCCAAGGGGCCTTTTTAGCGGGAGCGGGGGAGCTGTTTTTT
CASSQGAFLAGAGELFF